This TCR beta chain was retrieved from a study of blood T cell repertoires in COVID-19. About the study: The United States, Italy and Spain provided the acute and convalescent COVID-19 samples. PBMCs, B-cell-depleted T cells, or T cells were the source of the cDNA or gDNA that made up the material.

V was clipped by 0 bases and J by 0 bases, with 4 bases between them. The CDR3 consists of 15 residues. Germline V lookup: CDR1 SGDLS, CDR2 YYNGEE. As originally analysed: Scientists estimated how many nucleated cells there were by amplifying reference gene primers. TCRdb keeps only in-frame clones here, not all; method: immunoSEQ multiplex PCR. That table gives V, J and clone size, and the DNA gave D and trimming. This sample has 97,000 or so clones, with about nine tenths found just once. For this clone: Other DNA sequences in this sample translate to the same CDR3.

Sequencing input: peripheral blood. The chain recombines TRBV9 with TRBJ1-6; the D is unclear. This sequence was found in a man in his fifties with acute or convalescent COVID-19. CDR3: CASSVGSSYNSPLHF. The CDR3 DNA sequence: TGTGCCAGCAGCGTAGGGAGCTCCTATAATTCACCCCTCCACTTT.